These 18 T cell receptor beta chains came from one sample sequenced in a study of blood T cells in healthy people across ages. Using a J-beta primer mix together with a sample-barcoded 5' primer, a second PCR was run for about 6 to 11 cycles. Each CDR3 protein is one row after TCRdb ran MiXCR on the 5' RACE reads. Found here are 650,000 to 1,000,000 distinct CDR3 sequences, around 36% of them singletons; the top ten hold roughly 13%. Sequenced input: blood. The receptors here all came from a man younger than 35 in good health.

The gene calls are TRBV20-1 and TRBJ2-3; tentatively, D is TRBD2 (6 bases). CDR1 is DFQATT, CDR2 SNEGSKA, per germline (reference sequence). This CDR3 has 15 residues. V lost 5 bases, J lost 3 bases, and 18 bases lay in between. The CDR3, as DNA: TGCAGTGCTGATCCGGGACGAGCGGGTACAGATACGCAGTATTTT. This sequence encodes CSADPGRAGTDTQYF.

In the case of this clonotype: Mismatch with germline at one junction end may stem from a read error. The chain combines TRBV12-3 or TRBV12-4 with TRBJ2-3; D is unresolved. The CDR3 has 17 residues. CDR3 residues: CASRTSSGSMGPDTEYF. CDR3 nucleotide sequence: TGTGCCAGCAGAACTTCGTCCGGCAGTATGGGCCCAGATACGGAGTATTTT.

The chain uses TRBV7-6 and TRBJ1-1; D is undetermined. Germline loops: CDR1 SGHVS, CDR2 FNYEAQ. Trimming shortened V by 5 bases and J by 1 base, and 14 bases separated the two germline ends. The CDR3 extends over 15 amino acids. In DNA, the CDR3 is TGTGCCAGCAGCCTGGGGAGGTTTGGGAACACTGAAGCTTTCTTT. Protein: CASSLGRFGNTEAFF.

V gene TRBV9 combines with J gene TRBJ2-3; D is unclear. The CDR3 runs to 16 residues. The V end lost 0 bases, the J end lost 0 bases, and 11 bases lay between the germline ends. The germline gives CDR1 SGDLS, CDR2 YYNGEE. The CDR3 DNA follows: TGTGCCAGCAGCGTAGGGATAGGAACGAGCACAGATACGCAGTATTTT. This translates into CASSVGIGTSTDTQYF.

As to this clonotype: Since a much larger clone is just one base distant, this may be a read error. This chain connects TRBV10-3 to TRBJ2-6, with 8 bases aligning to TRBD1. This CDR3 is 15 amino acids long. The germline gives CDR1 ENHRY, CDR2 SYGVKD. The CDR3 region is CAISRTGTGANVPTF. The CDR3, as DNA: TGTGCCATCAGCAGGACAGGGACTGGGGCCAACGTCCCGACTTTC.

This rearrangement joins TRBV20-1 to TRBJ2-4; 10 bases fit TRBD2. The J call may be incorrect, as the DNA end agrees better with TRBJ2-7. From germline, CDR1 is DFQATT and CDR2 SNEGSKA (reference sequence). The CDR3 contains 14 residues. This CDR3 reads CSAIIPSGGYEQYF. Here the CDR3 DNA reads TGCAGTGCAATTATTCCTAGCGGGGGCTACGAGCAGTACTTC.

The chain is built from TRBV2 and TRBJ2-5; D might be TRBD1 (6 bases). The germline V gene has CDR1 SNHLY and CDR2 FYNNEI. This CDR3 has 11 amino acids. V lost 10 bases, J lost 4 bases, and 10 bases lay in between. CDR3 nucleotides: TGTGCCACAACAGGGAGAGAGACCCAGTACTTC. It yields the protein CATTGRETQYF.

This rearrangement joins TRBV4-2 to TRBJ2-5, with D tentatively TRBD1 (6 bases). CDR1 LGHNA and CDR2 YNFKEQ come from the germline V gene. This CDR3 has 15 residues. Trimming pared 1 base from V and 5 bases from J, leaving 14 bases between. The CDR3 coding sequence is TGTGCCAGCAGCCAAGGGACAGACGTCCAGGAGACCCAGTACTTC. This encodes CASSQGTDVQETQYF.

This clonotype came up a few times. J is TRBJ2-3 and V is TRBV6-5; 11 positions match TRBD2. There are 15 residues in the CDR3. Germline CDR1 and CDR2: MNHEY and SVGAGI. With 5 bases clipped from V and 5 bases from J, the junction kept 6 bases outside the gene matches. For the CDR3, the DNA is TGTGCCAGCAGTCCTCTAGCGGGGGGTGGAGATACGCAGTATTTT. Translation gives CASSPLAGGGDTQYF.

In this sample, this clonotype turned up many times. The chain employs TRBV4-2 and TRBJ2-3, with a possible D match to TRBD2 (6 bases). Germline CDR1 is LGHNA and CDR2 is YNFKEQ. V lost 0 bases and J lost 5, with 12 bases in between. The CDR3 sequence is 15 residues long. Written as DNA, the CDR3 is TGTGCCAGCAGCCAAGAAGTCCGGCGGGAAGATACGCAGTATTTT. Protein product: CASSQEVRREDTQYF.

In this sample, this clonotype turned up a few times. This CDR3 is CATSPTLAMTETQYF. CDR3 nucleotide sequence: TGTGCCACCAGCCCAACCCTCGCCATGACTGAGACCCAGTACTTC. This chain joins TRBV15 and TRBJ2-5; D gene unclear. The CDR3 has 15 amino acids. V lost 5 bases, J lost 5 bases, and 18 bases lay in between. Germline V gene data show CDR1 as LNHNV and CDR2 as YYDKDF (reference sequence).

The chain joins TRBV6-6 to TRBJ2-6; D tentatively reads TRBD1 or TRBD2 (5 bases each). Per the germline V gene, CDR1 is MNHNY and CDR2 is SVGAGI (reference sequence). The V and J ends lost 2 bases and 4 bases respectively, with 15 bases between them. The CDR3 totals 17 residues. CDR3 residues: CASSYPKQGPGANVLTF. The CDR3 DNA sequence: TGTGCCAGCAGTTACCCGAAGCAGGGACCCGGGGCCAACGTCCTGACTTTC.

The genes are TRBV13 and TRBJ2-1; D is ambiguous. The V end was cut by 7 bases, the J end by 0 bases, with 19 bases between. The CDR3 has 17 amino acids. CDR1 is PRHDT and CDR2 is FYEKMQ in the germline V gene (reference sequence). The CDR3 bases are TGTGCCAGCACCCCAAAAAGAGCCCAAAGCTCCTACAATGAGCAGTTCTTC. Translation: CASTPKRAQSSYNEQFF.

This clonotype was counted ten times or more. The chain joins TRBV29-1 to TRBJ1-5; D is unresolved. The CDR3 loop spans 13 amino acids. Germline V gene sequence: CDR1 SQVTM, CDR2 ANQGSEA. Trimming left V 4 bases short and J 3 bases short, with 10 bases between. The DNA for the CDR3 is TGCAGCGTTGCCACCGCTCCCAATCAGCCCCAGCATTTT. Residues: CSVATAPNQPQHF.

This clonotype was picked up a small number of times. The CDR3 is CATSRDQGSGEQFF. CDR3 nucleotide sequence: TGTGCCACCAGCAGAGATCAGGGGAGTGGTGAGCAGTTCTTC. The chain combines TRBV15 with TRBJ2-1; perhaps TRBD1 as D (6 bases). V was cut by 0 bases and J by 9 bases, with 12 bases left in between. There are 14 residues in the CDR3. CDR1 and CDR2 (germline): LNHNV, YYDKDF (reference sequence).

V and J are TRBV7-2 and TRBJ1-1; possibly TRBD1 for D (5 bases). This CDR3 contains 14 residues. Germline V gives CDR1 SGHTA, CDR2 FQGNSA. The V gene lost 3 bases and the J gene lost 2 bases, with 10 bases spanning the gap. This chain's CDR3 is CASSFDRTNTEAFF. CDR3 sequence (DNA): TGTGCCAGCAGCTTCGACCGGACAAACACTGAAGCTTTCTTT.

V is TRBV2 and J is TRBJ2-5, with TRBD1 matching 8 bases. V shed 7 bases and J 4 bases; nucleotides not matched to a gene: 5. From germline, CDR1 is SNHLY and CDR2 FYNNEI. The CDR3 contains 13 residues. The CDR3 nucleotides are TGTGCCAGCAACTACGACAGGGGAGAGACCCAGTACTTC. Its protein product is CASNYDRGETQYF.

This clonotype was counted a few times. The chain couples TRBV13 to TRBJ2-5; D is ambiguous. With the DNA end fitting TRBJ2-1 better, the J assignment may be wrong. The CDR3 contains 13 residues. Germline V gives CDR1 PRHDT, CDR2 FYEKMQ (reference sequence). DNA of the CDR3: TGTGCCAGCAGCTTAGGGTACCAAGAGACCCAGTTCTTC. Its protein product is CASSLGYQETQFF.